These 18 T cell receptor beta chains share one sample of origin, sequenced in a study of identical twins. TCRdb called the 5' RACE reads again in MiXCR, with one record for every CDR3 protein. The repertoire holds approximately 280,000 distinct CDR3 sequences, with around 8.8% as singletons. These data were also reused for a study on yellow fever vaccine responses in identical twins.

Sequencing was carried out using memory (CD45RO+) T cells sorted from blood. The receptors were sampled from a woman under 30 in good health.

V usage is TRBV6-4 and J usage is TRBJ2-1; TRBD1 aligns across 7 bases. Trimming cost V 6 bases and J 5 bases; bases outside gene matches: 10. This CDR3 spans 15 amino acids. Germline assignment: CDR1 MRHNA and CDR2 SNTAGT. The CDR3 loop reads CASRPDRAGNNEQFF. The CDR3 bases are TGTGCCAGCAGACCCGACAGGGCAGGAAACAATGAGCAGTTCTTC.

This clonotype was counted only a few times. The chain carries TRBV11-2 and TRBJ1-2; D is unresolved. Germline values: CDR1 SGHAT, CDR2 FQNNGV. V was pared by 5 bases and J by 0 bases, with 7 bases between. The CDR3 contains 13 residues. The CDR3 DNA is TGTGCCAGCAGCCCCCAGGCTAACTATGGCTACACCTTC. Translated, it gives CASSPQANYGYTF.

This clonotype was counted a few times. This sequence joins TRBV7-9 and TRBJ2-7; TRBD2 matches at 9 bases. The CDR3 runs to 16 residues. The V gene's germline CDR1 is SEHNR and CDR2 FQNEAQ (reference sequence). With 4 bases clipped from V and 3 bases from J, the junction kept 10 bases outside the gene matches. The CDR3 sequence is CASSSYSGLARYEQYF. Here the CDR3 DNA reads TGTGCCAGCAGCTCTTACTCCGGACTAGCGCGCTACGAGCAGTACTTC.

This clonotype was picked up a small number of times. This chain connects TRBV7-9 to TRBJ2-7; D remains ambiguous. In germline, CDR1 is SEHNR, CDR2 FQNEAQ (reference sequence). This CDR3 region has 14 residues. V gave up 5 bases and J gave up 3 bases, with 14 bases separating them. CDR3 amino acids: CASSPPTDNYEQYV. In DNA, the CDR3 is TGTGCCAGCAGCCCCCCAACCGATAACTACGAGCAGTACGTC.

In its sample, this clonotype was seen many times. CDR3 protein: CASSLVPNTEAFF. CDR3 in DNA: TGTGCCAGCAGCCTAGTTCCGAACACTGAAGCTTTCTTT. The chain employs TRBV7-9 and TRBJ1-1; unclear D gene. This CDR3 is built from 13 residues. V dropped 5 bases and J dropped 1 base, with 8 bases sitting between them. The germline V gene encodes CDR1 SEHNR and CDR2 FQNEAQ (reference sequence).

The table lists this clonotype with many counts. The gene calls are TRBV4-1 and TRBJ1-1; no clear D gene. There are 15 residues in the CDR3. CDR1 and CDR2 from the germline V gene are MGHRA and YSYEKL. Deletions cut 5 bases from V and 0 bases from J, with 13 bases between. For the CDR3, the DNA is TGCGCCAGCAGCTCGGGGAGGGAGATGAACACTGAAGCTTTCTTT. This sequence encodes CASSSGREMNTEAFF.

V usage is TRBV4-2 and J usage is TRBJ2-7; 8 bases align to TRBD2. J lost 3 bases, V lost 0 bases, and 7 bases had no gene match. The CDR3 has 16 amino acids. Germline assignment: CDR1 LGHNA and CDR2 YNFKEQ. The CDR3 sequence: CASSQDLGGGDYEQYF. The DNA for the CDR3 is TGTGCCAGCAGCCAAGATCTCGGGGGGGGGGACTACGAGCAGTACTTC.

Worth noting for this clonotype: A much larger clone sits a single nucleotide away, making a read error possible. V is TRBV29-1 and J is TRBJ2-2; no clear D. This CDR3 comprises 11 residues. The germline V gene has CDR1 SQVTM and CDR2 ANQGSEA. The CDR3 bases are TGCGGCGCCGCTAAGGCCGGGGAGCTGTTTTTT. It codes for CGAAKAGELFF.

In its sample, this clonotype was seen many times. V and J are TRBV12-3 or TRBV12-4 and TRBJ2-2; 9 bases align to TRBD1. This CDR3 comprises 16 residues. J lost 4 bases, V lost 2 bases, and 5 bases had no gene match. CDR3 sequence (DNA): TGTGCCAGCAGTTTACGGACAGGGGAGACCACCGGGGAGCTGTTTTTT. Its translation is CASSLRTGETTGELFF.

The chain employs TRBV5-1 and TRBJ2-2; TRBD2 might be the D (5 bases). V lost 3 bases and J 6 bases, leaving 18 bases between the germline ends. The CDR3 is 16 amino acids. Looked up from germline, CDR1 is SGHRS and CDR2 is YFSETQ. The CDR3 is CASSSDPLLVAGELFF. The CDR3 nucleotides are TGCGCCAGCAGCTCAGACCCCCTACTAGTCGCCGGGGAGCTGTTTTTT.

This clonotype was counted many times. CDR3 nucleotide sequence: TGCAGTGCTAGAGATCTTGCCCCATACAAGGGAAACACCATATATTTT. It codes for CSARDLAPYKGNTIYF. The rearrangement uses TRBV20-1 and TRBJ1-3, with no clear D. Per germline, CDR1 DFQATT and CDR2 SNEGSKA (reference sequence). This CDR3 spans 16 amino acids. V was trimmed by 0 bases and J by 4 bases, leaving 16 bases between them.

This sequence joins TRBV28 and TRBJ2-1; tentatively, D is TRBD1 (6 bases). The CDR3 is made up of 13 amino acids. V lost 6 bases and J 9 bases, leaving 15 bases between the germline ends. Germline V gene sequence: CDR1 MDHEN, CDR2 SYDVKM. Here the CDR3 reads CASRKIQGSEQFF. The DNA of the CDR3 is TGTGCCAGCAGGAAAATACAGGGTTCTGAGCAGTTCTTC.

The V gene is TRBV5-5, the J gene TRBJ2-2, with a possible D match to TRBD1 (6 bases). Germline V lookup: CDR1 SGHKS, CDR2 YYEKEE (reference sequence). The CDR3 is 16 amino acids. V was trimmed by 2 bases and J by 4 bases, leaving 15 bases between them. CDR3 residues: CASSLPPGVPTGELFF. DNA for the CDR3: TGTGCCAGCAGCTTACCCCCAGGGGTTCCCACCGGGGAGCTGTTTTTT.

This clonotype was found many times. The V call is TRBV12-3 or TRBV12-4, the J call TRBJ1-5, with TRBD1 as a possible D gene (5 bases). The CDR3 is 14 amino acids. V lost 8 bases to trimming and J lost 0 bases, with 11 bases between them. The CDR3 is CASSGGTSNQPQHF. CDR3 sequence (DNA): TGTGCCAGCTCTGGGGGTACTAGCAATCAGCCCCAGCATTTT.

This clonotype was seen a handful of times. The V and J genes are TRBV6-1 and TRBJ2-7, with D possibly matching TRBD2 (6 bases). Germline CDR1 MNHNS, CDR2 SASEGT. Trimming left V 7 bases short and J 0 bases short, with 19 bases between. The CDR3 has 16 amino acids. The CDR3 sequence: CASNKAGSGGSYEQYV. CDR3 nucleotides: TGTGCCAGCAATAAGGCGGGGAGTGGAGGCTCCTACGAGCAGTACGTC.

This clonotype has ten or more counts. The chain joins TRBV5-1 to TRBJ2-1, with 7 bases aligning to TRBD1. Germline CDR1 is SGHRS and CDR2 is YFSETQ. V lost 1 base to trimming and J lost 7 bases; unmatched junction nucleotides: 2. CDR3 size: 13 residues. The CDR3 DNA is TGCGCCAGCAGCTTGCGACAGGGAAATGAGCAGTTCTTC. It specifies CASSLRQGNEQFF.

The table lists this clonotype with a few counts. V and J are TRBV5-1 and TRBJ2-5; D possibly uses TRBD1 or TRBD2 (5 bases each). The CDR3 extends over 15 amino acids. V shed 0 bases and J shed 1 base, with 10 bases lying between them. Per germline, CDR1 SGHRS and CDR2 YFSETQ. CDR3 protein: CASSLGAGSQETQYF. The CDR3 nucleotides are TGCGCCAGCAGCTTGGGGGCAGGGAGCCAAGAGACCCAGTACTTC.

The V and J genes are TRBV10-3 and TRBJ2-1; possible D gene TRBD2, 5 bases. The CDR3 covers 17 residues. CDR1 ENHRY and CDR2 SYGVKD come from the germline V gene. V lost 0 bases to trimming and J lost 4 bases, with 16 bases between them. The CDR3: CAISESAPAEPYNEQFF. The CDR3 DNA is TGTGCCATCAGTGAGTCGGCCCCAGCGGAACCTTACAATGAGCAGTTCTTC.